The T cell receptor (beta chain) under discussion was sequenced for a study of cytomegalovirus exposure and HLA in healthy donors. The PCR had 60 Vbeta and 13 Jbeta primers. Profiled with immunoSEQ multiplex PCR; TCRdb holds only in-frame clones, not every one. The data include tens of thousands of clones; the top ten clones carry about 0.5%. Germline V gene sequence: CDR1 SNHLY, CDR2 FYNNEI. Trimming at V came to 6 bases and at J to 3 bases, leaving 5 bases not matched to a gene. The CDR3 length is 14 residues. Findings and limits, study-wide: Owing to their indistinguishability, certain V segments, notably TRBV6-2 and TRBV6-3, were excluded.

Note on this clone: The antigen is unknown.

The sample comprised PBMCs. The origin of this receptor is a man between 50 and 59 years old in good health and CMV-seronegative. The chain combines TRBV2 with TRBJ2-7; TRBD1 matches at 10 bases. DNA of the CDR3: TGTGCCAGCAGAAACCGGGACAGGGGCTACGAGCAGTACTTC. Protein product: CASRNRDRGYEQYF.